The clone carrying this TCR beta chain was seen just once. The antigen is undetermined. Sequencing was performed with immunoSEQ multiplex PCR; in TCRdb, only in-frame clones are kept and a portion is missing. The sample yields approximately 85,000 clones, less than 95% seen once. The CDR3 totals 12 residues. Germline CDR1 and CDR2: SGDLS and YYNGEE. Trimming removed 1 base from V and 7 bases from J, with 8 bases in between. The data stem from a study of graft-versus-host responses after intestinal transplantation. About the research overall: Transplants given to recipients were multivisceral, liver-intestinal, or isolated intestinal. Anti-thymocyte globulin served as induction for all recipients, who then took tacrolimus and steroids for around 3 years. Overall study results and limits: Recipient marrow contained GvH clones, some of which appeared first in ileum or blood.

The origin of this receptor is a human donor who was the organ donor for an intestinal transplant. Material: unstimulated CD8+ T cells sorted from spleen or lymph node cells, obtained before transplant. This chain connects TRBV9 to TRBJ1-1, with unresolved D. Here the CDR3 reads CASSVQDGEAFF. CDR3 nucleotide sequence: TGTGCCAGCAGCGTACAGGACGGTGAAGCTTTCTTT.